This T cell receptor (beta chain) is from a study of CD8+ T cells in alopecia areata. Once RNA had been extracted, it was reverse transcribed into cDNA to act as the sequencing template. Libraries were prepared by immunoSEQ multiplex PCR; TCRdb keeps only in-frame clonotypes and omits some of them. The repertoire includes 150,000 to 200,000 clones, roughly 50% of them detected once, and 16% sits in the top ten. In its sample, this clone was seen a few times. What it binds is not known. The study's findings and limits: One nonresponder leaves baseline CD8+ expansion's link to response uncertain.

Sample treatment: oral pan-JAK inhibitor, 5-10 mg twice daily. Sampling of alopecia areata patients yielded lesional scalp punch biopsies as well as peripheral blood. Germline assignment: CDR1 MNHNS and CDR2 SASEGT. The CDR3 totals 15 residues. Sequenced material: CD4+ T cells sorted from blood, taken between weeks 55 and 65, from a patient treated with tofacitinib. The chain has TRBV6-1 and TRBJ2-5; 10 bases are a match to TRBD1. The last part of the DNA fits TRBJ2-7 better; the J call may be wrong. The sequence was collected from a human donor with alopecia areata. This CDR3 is CASSSPGQGTYEQYF. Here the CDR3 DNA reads TGTGCCAGCAGTTCCCCGGGACAGGGGACCTACGAGCAGTACTTC.